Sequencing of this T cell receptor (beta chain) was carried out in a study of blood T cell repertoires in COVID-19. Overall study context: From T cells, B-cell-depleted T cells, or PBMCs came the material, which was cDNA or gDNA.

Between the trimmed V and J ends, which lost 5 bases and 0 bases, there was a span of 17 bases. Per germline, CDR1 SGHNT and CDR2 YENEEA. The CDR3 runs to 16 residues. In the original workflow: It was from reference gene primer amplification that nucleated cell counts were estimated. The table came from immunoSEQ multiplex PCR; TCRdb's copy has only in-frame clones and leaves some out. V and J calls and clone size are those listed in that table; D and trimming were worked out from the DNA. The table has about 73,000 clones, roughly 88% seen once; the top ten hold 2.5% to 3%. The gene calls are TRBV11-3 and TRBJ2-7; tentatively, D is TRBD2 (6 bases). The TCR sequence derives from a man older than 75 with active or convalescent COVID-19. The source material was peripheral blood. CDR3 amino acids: CASSPRRGLSSYEQYF. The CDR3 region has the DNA TGTGCCAGCAGCCCCCGAAGGGGACTTAGCTCCTACGAGCAGTACTTC.